A selection of T cell receptor beta chains follows, all from one sample in a study of T cells in placental villitis. Produced via immunoSEQ multiplex PCR; TCRdb's table is partial and in-frame only. The repertoire holds about 6,300 clones, with roughly 78% as singletons. The sequenced material came from placental tissue containing maternal and fetal cells. The origin of the receptors is a human patient with infectious villitis; the placental T cells may come from both mother and fetus. The conserved cysteine and the conserved F or W are not part of the CDR3 here. The D gene is left open where the match is weak. The size of a clone is reported for some rows only, either as once, few or many, or as a class for expanded clones.

cdr3_aa cdr3_length v_call clone_size d_call
ASSDDGQDTQY 11 TRBV2 . .
ASSRTGLHTEAF 12 TRBV2 . TRBD1
SASPLVLAGGLWETQY 16 TRBV20-1 . TRBD2
ASFPAGTTEAF 11 TRBV2 . .
ASSLAGAYTEAF 12 TRBV7-8 . .
ASSLTNYNEQF 11 TRBV11-3 . .
ASSYGQGPYEQY 12 TRBV6-5 few TRBD1
ATSDVTRRNEQF 12 TRBV24-1 . .
ASSQGRGSGYT 11 TRBV3-1/TRBV3-2 few .
ASSPRTDTQY 10 TRBV2 . .
ASRTSGPNTGELF 13 TRBV9 few TRBD2
ASSENSGGTPYEQY 14 TRBV7-2 . TRBD2
ASSYGGNTEAF 11 TRBV6-5 . .
AWSLPPSVQPQH 12 TRBV30 . .
ASSLEAGDFYGYT 13 TRBV5-5 . .
ASSQVAGGISSTDTQY 16 TRBV7-9 . TRBD2
AISPRDSHGYT 11 TRBV10-3 few TRBD1
ASSYRGRDYGYT 12 TRBV6-5 . .
ATTGGNQPQH 10 TRBV15 . .
ASSIILVWGPDTQY 14 TRBV19 few .
ASGPGHRELQETQY 14 TRBV28 . .
ASSEYSLAGPLNEQF 15 TRBV2 . TRBD2
ASSPPSGELF 10 TRBV9 . .
ASISGTGHNTIY 12 TRBV21-1 few .
ASSPRGYGTDTQY 13 TRBV7-3 few .
ASSQWETQY 9 TRBV3-1/TRBV3-2 . .
ASSDLAGINEQY 12 TRBV2 . TRBD2
ASMGVGQGGETQY 13 TRBV10-3 . .
ASSVVSGASYNEQF 14 TRBV9 once TRBD2
ASSLVDGAYNEKLF 14 TRBV5-5 . .
ASSKDRRSNQPQH 13 TRBV6-5 . TRBD1
ASSARTGGRSGNTIY 15 TRBV4-3 few TRBD1
ASSPTGTYGYT 11 TRBV6-5 . TRBD1
ASTALNREAF 10 TRBV10-2 . .
ASSTGTGDQPQH 12 TRBV7-2 few TRBD1